Included here is one TCR beta chain sequence, with context. This specimen comes from a study of cytomegalovirus exposure and HLA in healthy donors. Trimming took 0 bases from V and 4 from J; bases not matched to a gene: 5. The CDR3 has 15 amino acids. Germline CDR1 reads KGHSH; CDR2 reads LQKENI. 13 Jbeta primers and 60 Vbeta primers were used for the PCR. Produced via immunoSEQ multiplex PCR; TCRdb's table is partial and in-frame only. The sample yields about 240,000 clones, 75% to 85% seen once. This chain links TRBV18 with TRBJ2-5; 7 bases match TRBD2. The sequence came from a woman aged 55-69 years in good health and CMV-seropositive. Input material: PBMCs. CDR3 in DNA: TGTGCCAGCTCACCACCGAGCGGGGATGTAGAGACCCAGTACTTC. The encoded protein is CASSPPSGDVETQYF.